One T cell receptor (beta chain) is described in this entry. This clonotype showed up just a few times. Its antigen specificity is not known. One base away there is no much larger clone; base qualities are not given. V has 8 bases trimmed and J has 2 bases trimmed; junction bases matching no gene number 12. CDR1 and CDR2, looked up from the germline V gene, are SNHLY and FYNNEI. Including cysteine and phenylalanine, the CDR3 has 16 amino acids. CDR3 DNA is the only sequence kept; it has 48 bases, read in frame from the first base. The TCR beta CDR3 regions were amplified from the RNA transcripts. The TCR CDR3 was subjected to a first round of RT-PCR using the HTBI primer set and the Qiagen OneStep RT-PCR kit. Libraries were constructed in a second round of multiplex PCR, after which size selection and purification were performed. Sequencing of the libraries was done on an Illumina HiSeq2000 using paired-end 100 bp reads. On the authors' methods: SOAPnuke was used to process the raw data, throwing out any read that contained adapters or uncalled bases, had a mean Phred below 15, or lacked an exact constant-primer or identifier match. High-quality paired reads were merged with COPE v1.2.5, and unique nucleotide sequences were defined as clonotypes. Clonotypes were aligned to IMGT TRBV, TRBD and TRBJ reference segments using MiTCR v1.1. The analysis was restricted to V-J combinations with a frequency above 0.0001, which together covered 98% to 99.2% of the repertoires. The TCS score was defined as F50 (clonal expansion) divided by E x V (chaos), with BLOSUM62-based TCRdist calculated between CDR3 peptides within each V-J. Welch's t-statistics and random forest reduced roughly 500 V-J features to 13, which were used in a naive Bayes classifier (R e1071). TCRdb reprocessed the public reads (quality trimming at Q25 with fastp, clone calling with MiXCR) and kept in-frame beta chains. For every CDR3 protein sequence, its rows merge into one entry that carries the most common genes and DNA. None of the V and J calls come from the authors' own analysis; TCRdb made them. This sample is represented by under 400,000 distinct CDR3 sequences; approximately 16% of them were singletons. The ten largest make up approximately 19% of the sample.

These data are taken from a study of T cells in Graves' hyperthyroidism and ophthalmopathy (dated by TCRdb to the late 2010s). Background on the whole study: Peripheral blood was collected at initial diagnosis, before any treatment. A discovery cohort of about 95 patients, about 40 with Graves' ophthalmopathy and approximately 60 with stable Graves' hyperthyroidism, was used to find distinguishing TCR V-J signatures. Whether ophthalmopathy could be predicted prospectively was tested in an independent validation cohort made up of approximately 19 hyperthyroidism patients plus 17 patients who later progressed to ophthalmopathy. The approximately 100 discovery patients were randomly split 7:3 into training and test sets. The study also compared thyroid tissue and blood T-cell repertoires from 6 or 7 Graves' hyperthyroidism patients. After sampling, hyperthyroidism patients received methimazole starting at 30 mg daily, and ophthalmopathy patients received high-dose intravenous methylprednisolone. The paper describes TCR Vbeta CDR3 sequencing of 130 to 150 peripheral blood samples, made up of 43 ophthalmopathy patients, 70 to 75 hyperthyroidism patients and some 17 progressor patients.

Ophthalmopathy patients had moderately to severely active disease, Clinical Activity Score of at least 3, NOSPECS grade of at least 4, and duration under 3 months. Patients with uncontrolled infections, other autoimmune diseases, pregnancy or lactation were excluded. Clinical symptoms, serum thyroxine and TRAb, thyroid ultrasound, and orbital computed tomography formed the basis for the diagnoses. PBMCs were separated from around 9.1 ml of fresh peripheral blood using Ficoll-Paque density gradient centrifugation. Total RNA was extracted with Trizol reagent, and quality was checked on an Agilent 2100 Bioanalyzer. Findings and caveats that apply to the study as a whole: In validation, progression to ophthalmopathy was predicted by the model with approximately 67% sensitivity and around 76% specificity, a median of about 6.4 months before onset. Sample size was not statistically predetermined, and blinding of investigators to group allocation was not performed. A model built on a 13 V-J signature distinguished ophthalmopathy from stable hyperthyroidism, reaching about 88% sensitivity and about 81% specificity in cross-validation and 80%/75% in testing. Most expanded thyroid clonotypes (frequency above 0.001) were also detected in blood, a finding suggesting that blood repertoires may reflect thyroid immune responses.

The sequence links TRBV2 to TRBJ2-3, with 8 bases matching TRBD2. The sample was blood. The sequence derives from an older woman with Graves' ophthalmopathy. The CDR3 has the sequence CASLREVTPFTDTQYF. The nucleotide sequence is given as TGTGCCAGCCTGCGGGAGGTGACACCTTTCACAGATACGCAGTATTTT.